A selection of T cell receptor beta chains follows, all from one sample in a study of neurological immune-mediated disorders. TCRdb processed the 5' RACE reads anew with MiXCR; each CDR3 protein has one entry. The sample has some 43,000 distinct CDR3 sequences; 2.5% are singletons. Sequences were obtained from PBMCs. The receptors come from a young man with multiple sclerosis. The CDR3 runs from the conserved cysteine through the conserved F or W. The order of the fields is clone size, J gene, D gene, V gene, CDR3 protein, CDR3 DNA. The D gene is left open where the match is weak. Size is stated as once, few or many counts, or a class when the clone is expanded.

>many|TRBJ1-4|NA|TRBV6-6
CASSYGGGEKLFF
TGTGCCAGCAGTTACGGGGGCGGCGAAAAACTGTTTTTT
>many|TRBJ1-1|NA|TRBV5-1
CASSLAGAPNTEAFF
TGCGCCAGCAGCTTGGCAGGGGCCCCGAACACTGAAGCTTTCTTT
>many|TRBJ2-2|TRBD2|TRBV6-5
CASSYVSSGGNTGELFF
TGTGCCAGCAGTTACGTATCTAGCGGGGGAAACACCGGGGAGCTGTTTTTT
>many|TRBJ2-5|TRBD1|TRBV12-3/TRBV12-4
CASSFGTGEKTQYF
TGTGCCAGCAGCTTCGGGACAGGGGAAAAGACCCAGTACTTC
>many|TRBJ1-1|NA|TRBV4-1
CASSQEGQLNTEAFF
TGCGCCAGCAGCCAAGAAGGCCAACTGAACACTGAAGCTTTCTTT
>many|TRBJ2-5|NA|TRBV7-8
CASRPRIGFQETQYF
TGTGCCAGCAGACCTAGAATCGGGTTCCAAGAGACCCAGTACTTC
>many|TRBJ2-1|TRBD1|TRBV12-3/TRBV12-4
CASTQGDYNEQFF
TGTGCCAGCACACAGGGGGACTACAATGAGCAGTTCTTC
>medium-sized|TRBJ2-6|NA|TRBV29-1
CSVEWTDGANVLTF
TGCAGCGTTGAATGGACAGATGGGGCCAACGTCCTGACTTTC
>many|TRBJ2-2|TRBD2|TRBV7-8
CASSFRLAGENTGELFF
TGTGCCAGCAGCTTCCGACTAGCGGGAGAGAACACCGGGGAGCTGTTTTTT
>many|TRBJ2-7|TRBD1|TRBV4-2
CASSQEGDSSYEQYF
TGTGCCAGCAGCCAAGAGGGGGACAGCTCCTACGAGCAGTACTTC
>many|TRBJ1-6|TRBD1|TRBV20-1
CSARTRTGAALHF
TGCAGTGCTAGGACTAGGACAGGAGCAGCTCTCCACTTT
>many|TRBJ2-2|TRBD2|TRBV6-6
CASSYSGGDTGELFF
TGTGCCAGCAGTTACTCCGGGGGGGACACCGGGGAGCTGTTTTTT
>many|TRBJ2-3|TRBD2|TRBV5-1
CASSVSGALEYF
TGCGCCAGCAGCGTTAGCGGGGCTCTGGAGTATTTT
>many|TRBJ2-2|NA|TRBV27
CASSPTIAGGELFF
TGTGCCAGCAGTCCTACAATTGCCGGCGGGGAGCTGTTTTTT
>many|TRBJ2-3|NA|TRBV11-2
CASSQRYTDTQYF
TGTGCCAGCAGCCAGCGGTACACAGATACGCAGTATTTT
>many|TRBJ2-1|NA|TRBV20-1
CSARSGYNEQFF
TGCAGTGCTAGGTCCGGGTACAATGAGCAGTTCTTC
>many|TRBJ1-1|NA|TRBV6-5
CASSLRGEAFF
TGTGCCAGCAGTCTCAGGGGAGAAGCTTTCTTT
>many|TRBJ2-3|NA|TRBV7-3
CASSLYGSTDTQYF
TGTGCCAGCAGCTTATATGGGAGCACAGATACGCAGTATTTT
>many|TRBJ1-1|TRBD1|TRBV3-1
CASNDRGEAFF
TGTGCCAGCAACGACAGGGGTGAAGCTTTCTTT
>many|TRBJ2-5|TRBD1|TRBV15
CATSLRGTGVETQYF
TGTGCCACCAGCCTCCGTGGGACAGGCGTAGAGACCCAGTACTTC
>medium-sized|TRBJ2-7|NA|TRBV28
CASSLASAGQGRTYEQYF
TGTGCCAGCAGTTTAGCCTCGGCTGGGCAGGGGAGAACCTACGAGCAGTACTTC
>few|TRBJ1-1|TRBD1|TRBV5-6
CASSWGQLNTEAFF
TGTGCCAGCAGCTGGGGACAGTTGAACACTGAAGCTTTCTTT
>many|TRBJ1-4|NA|TRBV5-1
CASSLAGNDEKLFF
TGCGCCAGCAGCTTGGCTGGGAATGATGAAAAACTGTTTTTT
>many|TRBJ2-5|NA|TRBV7-6
CASSGPSVVQETQYF
TGTGCCAGCAGCGGACCGTCGGTCGTCCAAGAGACCCAGTACTTC
>many|TRBJ2-3|TRBD2|TRBV4-2
CASSQGTAGRGATDTQYF
TGTGCCAGCAGCCAAGGAACAGCGGGAAGAGGGGCCACAGATACGCAGTATTTT